This TCR beta chain was identified during a study of blood T cell repertoires in COVID-19. Recruits, aged about 18 to 100 years, lived in approximately 26 US areas. Method: immunoSEQ multiplex PCR; TCRdb's copy keeps in-frame clones and lacks some. The table has 70,000 to 90,000 clones, more than 85% seen once. The length of the CDR3 is 13 residues. Germline lookup yields CDR1 SGHAT and CDR2 FQDESV (reference sequence). Trimming stripped 6 bases from V and 5 bases from J, with 13 bases between. The chain recombines TRBV11-1 with TRBJ1-1; D possibly corresponds to TRBD1 (6 bases). This TCR was sampled from a woman between 45 and 60 years old with acute COVID-19. The sequenced material came from PBMCs or T cells enriched from blood (not recorded which). CDR3 amino acids: CASSYTGTTEAFF. CDR3 bases: TGTGCCAGCAGTTACACAGGGACAACTGAAGCTTTCTTT.